This TCR beta chain stems from a study of blood T cell repertoires in COVID-19. Germline V lookup: CDR1 KGHSH, CDR2 LQKENI. V lost 2 bases to trimming and J lost 3 bases; unmatched junction nucleotides: 6. The CDR3 is 16 amino acids. Profiling relied on immunoSEQ multiplex PCR, and the TCRdb table lists in-frame clones only, not all of them. The sample has 150,000 to 200,000 clones, approximately 89% seen once. The TCR originated in a woman younger than 30 who had recovered from COVID-19. The J gene is TRBJ2-3, the V gene TRBV18, with 9 bases identical to TRBD2. The source material was PBMCs or T cells enriched from blood (not recorded which). The CDR3 spells CASSPSTSGWTDTQYF. The CDR3, as DNA: TGTGCCAGCTCACCAAGTACTAGCGGGTGGACAGATACGCAGTATTTT. The full variable domain, rest sourced from reference TRBV18 and TRBJ2-3, is NAGVMQNPRHLVRRRGQEARLRCSPMKGHSHVYWYRQLPEEGLKFMVYLQKENIIDESGMPKERFSAEFPKEGPSILRIQQVVRGDSAAYFCASSPSTSGWTDTQYFGPGTRLTVL.